This is a list of T cell receptor beta chains from one sample in a study of tumour-infiltrating T cells in Burkitt lymphoma. Repertoires were generated with immunoSEQ multiplex PCR, while TCRdb's copy carries only in-frame clones and drops some. The data show more than 40,000 clones, with around 31% seen just once and 2.9% held by the top ten. Sequencing used tumor tissue. The receptors stem from a human donor with Burkitt lymphoma. Each CDR3 is given with its conserved first and last residue. Fields, in order: V gene, CDR3 protein.

>TRBV27
CASSPRGFGGYTF
>TRBV5-1
CASRLEEGGTYEQYF
>TRBV9
CASSPGGSSYEQYF
>TRBV2
CATGKDDYGYTF
>TRBV29-1
CSAGVEEQYF
>TRBV5-1
CASSLGGASTYNEQFF
>TRBV7-2
CASSLDPYGYTF
>TRBV27
CASSSTGGGNTIYF
>TRBV7-2
CASSARGGYEQFF
>TRBV2
CASLRGSHSGNTIYF
>TRBV5-1
CASSTLGGQETQYF
>TRBV6-6
CASSYMDTEAFF
>TRBV7-2
CASSPPAGGPGTQYF
>TRBV4-3
CASSQEYTRSGANVLTF
>TRBV12-5
CASGLFRDGYNSPLHF
>TRBV5-1
CASSLEFAKGVEQFF
>TRBV5-1
CASSLEGGGETQYF
>TRBV4-1
CASSQGPGAGAAFF
>TRBV5-1
CASSTGSTGTGEVQYF
>TRBV2
CASRADQETQYF
>TRBV19
CASSIGARQETQYF
>TRBV14
CASSQGPGRWQYF
>TRBV5-6
CASSFSRGGGYTF
>TRBV6-1
CASSLQGADQPQHF
>TRBV5-4
CASSFRGGTEAFF
>TRBV7-6
CASSPNRGKETQYF
>TRBV29-1
CSVGSAETQYF
>TRBV11-2
CASSLDRGGGYTF
>TRBV2
CASRETGGRTEAFF
>TRBV5-1
CASSLRGTEAFF
>TRBV7-9
CASSSSGGGPPGELFF
>TRBV19
CASSRIRDRGPGELFF
>TRBV5-1
CASSSGQMQETQYF
>TRBV7-9
CASSTRQVSWGGQFF
>TRBV7-2
CASSSSGGYEQYF
>TRBV6-1
CASSELGRAGYF